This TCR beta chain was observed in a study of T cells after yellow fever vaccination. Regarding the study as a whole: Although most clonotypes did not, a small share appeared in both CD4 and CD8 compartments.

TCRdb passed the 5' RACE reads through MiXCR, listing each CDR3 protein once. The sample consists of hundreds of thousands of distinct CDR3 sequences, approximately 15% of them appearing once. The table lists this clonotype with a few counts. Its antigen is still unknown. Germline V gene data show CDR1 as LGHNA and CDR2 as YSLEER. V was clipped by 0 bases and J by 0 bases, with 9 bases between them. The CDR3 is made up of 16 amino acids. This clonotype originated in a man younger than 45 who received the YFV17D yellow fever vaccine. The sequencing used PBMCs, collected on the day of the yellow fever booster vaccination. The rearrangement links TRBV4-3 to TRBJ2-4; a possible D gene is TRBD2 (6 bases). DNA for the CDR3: TGCGCCAGCAGCCAAGATGCGGGAATAGCCAAAAACATTCAGTACTTC. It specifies CASSQDAGIAKNIQYF.